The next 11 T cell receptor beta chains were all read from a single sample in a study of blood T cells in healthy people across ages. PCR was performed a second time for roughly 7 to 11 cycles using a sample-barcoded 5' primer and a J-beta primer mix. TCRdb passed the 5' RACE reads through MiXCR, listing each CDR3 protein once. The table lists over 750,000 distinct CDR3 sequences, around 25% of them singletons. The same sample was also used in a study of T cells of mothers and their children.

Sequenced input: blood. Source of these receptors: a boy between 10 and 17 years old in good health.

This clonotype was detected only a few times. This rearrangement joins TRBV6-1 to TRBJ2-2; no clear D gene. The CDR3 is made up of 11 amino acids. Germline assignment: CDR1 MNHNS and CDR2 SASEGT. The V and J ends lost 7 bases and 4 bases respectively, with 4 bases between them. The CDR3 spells CASIATGELFF. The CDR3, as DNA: TGTGCCAGCATAGCCACCGGGGAGCTGTTTTTT.

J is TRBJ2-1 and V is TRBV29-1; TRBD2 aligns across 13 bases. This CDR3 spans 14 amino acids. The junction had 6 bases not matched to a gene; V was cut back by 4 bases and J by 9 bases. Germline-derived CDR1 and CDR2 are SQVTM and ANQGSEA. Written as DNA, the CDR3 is TGCAGCGTTGTCGGACTAGCGGGAGTAGCTGAGCAGTTCTTC. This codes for CSVVGLAGVAEQFF.

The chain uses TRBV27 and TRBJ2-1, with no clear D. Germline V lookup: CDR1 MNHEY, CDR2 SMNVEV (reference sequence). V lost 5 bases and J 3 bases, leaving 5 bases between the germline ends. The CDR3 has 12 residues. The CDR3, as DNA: TGTGCCAGCAGTGCAGACTACAATGAGCAGTTCTTC. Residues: CASSADYNEQFF.

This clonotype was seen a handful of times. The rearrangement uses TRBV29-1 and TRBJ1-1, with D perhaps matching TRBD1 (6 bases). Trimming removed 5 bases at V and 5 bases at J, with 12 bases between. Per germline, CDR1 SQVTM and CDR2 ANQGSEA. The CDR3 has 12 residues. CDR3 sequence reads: CSVLGGRTEAFF. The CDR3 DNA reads TGCAGCGTTTTGGGGGGGCGGACTGAAGCTTTCTTT.

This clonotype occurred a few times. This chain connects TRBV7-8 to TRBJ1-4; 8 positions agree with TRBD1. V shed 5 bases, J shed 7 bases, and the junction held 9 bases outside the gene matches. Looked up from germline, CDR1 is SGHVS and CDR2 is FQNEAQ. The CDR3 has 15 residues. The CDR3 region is CASSPGTGFSEKLFF. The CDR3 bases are TGTGCCAGCAGCCCCGGGACAGGATTTTCTGAAAAACTGTTTTTT. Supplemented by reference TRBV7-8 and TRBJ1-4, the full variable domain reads GAGVSQSPRYKVAKRGQDVALRCDPISGHVSLFWYQQALGQGPEFLTYFQNEAQLDKSGLPSDRFFAERPEGSVSTLKIQRTQQEDSAVYLCASSPGTGFSEKLFFGSGTQLSVL.

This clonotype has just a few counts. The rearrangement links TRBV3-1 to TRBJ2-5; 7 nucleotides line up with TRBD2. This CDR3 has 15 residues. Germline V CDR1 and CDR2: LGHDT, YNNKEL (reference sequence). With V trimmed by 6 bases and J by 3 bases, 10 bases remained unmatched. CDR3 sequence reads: CASSRRGNGEETQYF. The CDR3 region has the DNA TGTGCCAGCAGTCGGCGGGGGAACGGGGAAGAGACCCAGTACTTC.

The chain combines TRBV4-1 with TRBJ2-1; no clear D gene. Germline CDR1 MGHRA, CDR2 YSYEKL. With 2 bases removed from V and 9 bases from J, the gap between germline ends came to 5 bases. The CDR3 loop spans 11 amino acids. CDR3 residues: CASSQLSEQFF. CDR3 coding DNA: TGCGCCAGCAGCCAACTGAGTGAGCAGTTCTTC.

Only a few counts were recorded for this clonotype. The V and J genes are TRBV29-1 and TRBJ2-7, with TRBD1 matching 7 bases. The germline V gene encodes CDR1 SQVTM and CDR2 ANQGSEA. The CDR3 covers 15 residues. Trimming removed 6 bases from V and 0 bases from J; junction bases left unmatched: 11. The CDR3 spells CSVDEWTGDSYEQYF. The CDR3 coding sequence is TGCAGCGTAGATGAATGGACAGGAGACTCCTACGAGCAGTACTTC.

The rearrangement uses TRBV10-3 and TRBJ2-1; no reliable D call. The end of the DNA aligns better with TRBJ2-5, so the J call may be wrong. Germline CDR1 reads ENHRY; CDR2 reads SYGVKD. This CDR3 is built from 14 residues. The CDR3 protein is CAISVKPNGETQYF. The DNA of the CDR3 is TGTGCCATCAGTGTTAAGCCGAACGGTGAGACCCAGTACTTC.

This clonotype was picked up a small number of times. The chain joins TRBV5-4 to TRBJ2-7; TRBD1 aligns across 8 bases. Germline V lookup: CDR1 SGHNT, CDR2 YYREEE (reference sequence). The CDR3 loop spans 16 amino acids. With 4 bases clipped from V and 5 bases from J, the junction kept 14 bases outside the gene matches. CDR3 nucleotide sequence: TGTGCCAGCAGCGACCTGGGACAGGCTCCTAAAGACGAGCAGTACTTC. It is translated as CASSDLGQAPKDEQYF.

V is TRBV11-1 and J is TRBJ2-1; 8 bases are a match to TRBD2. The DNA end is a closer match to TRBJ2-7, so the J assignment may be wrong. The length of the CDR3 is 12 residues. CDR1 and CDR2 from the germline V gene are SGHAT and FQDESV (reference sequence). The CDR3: CASSGSGSEQYF. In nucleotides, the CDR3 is TGTGCCAGCAGCGGGAGCGGGAGCGAGCAGTACTTC.